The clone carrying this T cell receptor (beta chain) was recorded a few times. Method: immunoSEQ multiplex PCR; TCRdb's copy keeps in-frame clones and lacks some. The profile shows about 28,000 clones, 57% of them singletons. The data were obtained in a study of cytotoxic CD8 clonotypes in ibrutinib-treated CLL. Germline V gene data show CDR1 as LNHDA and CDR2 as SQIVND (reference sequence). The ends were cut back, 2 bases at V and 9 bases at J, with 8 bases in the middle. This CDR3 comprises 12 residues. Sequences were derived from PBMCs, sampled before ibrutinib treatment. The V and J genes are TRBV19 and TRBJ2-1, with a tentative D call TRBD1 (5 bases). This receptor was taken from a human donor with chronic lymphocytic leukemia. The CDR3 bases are TGTGCCAGTAGTATACCCAGGGCTGAGCAGTTCTTC. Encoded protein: CASSIPRAEQFF.